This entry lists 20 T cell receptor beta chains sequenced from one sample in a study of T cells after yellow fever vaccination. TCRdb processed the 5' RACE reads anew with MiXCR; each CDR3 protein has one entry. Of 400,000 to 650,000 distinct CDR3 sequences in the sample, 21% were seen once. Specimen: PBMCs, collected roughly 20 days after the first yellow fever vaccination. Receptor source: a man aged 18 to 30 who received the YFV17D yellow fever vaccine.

In DNA form, the CDR3 reads TGTGCCAGCAGCCTAAATTTTGGCGGGGGCGTTGCAGATACGCAGTATTTT. Protein product: CASSLNFGGGVADTQYF. This chain uses TRBV7-2 with TRBJ2-3; tentatively, D is TRBD2 (7 bases). Germline V gene lookup returns CDR1 SGHTA and CDR2 FQGNSA. The CDR3 spans 17 residues. V lost 5 bases and J 4 bases, leaving 22 bases between the germline ends.

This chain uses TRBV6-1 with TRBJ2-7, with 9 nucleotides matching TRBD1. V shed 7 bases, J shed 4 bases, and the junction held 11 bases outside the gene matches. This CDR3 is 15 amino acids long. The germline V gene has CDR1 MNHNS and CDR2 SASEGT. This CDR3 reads CASTRVYRGQYEQYF. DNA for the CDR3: TGTGCCAGCACTAGGGTGTACAGGGGGCAATACGAGCAGTACTTC.

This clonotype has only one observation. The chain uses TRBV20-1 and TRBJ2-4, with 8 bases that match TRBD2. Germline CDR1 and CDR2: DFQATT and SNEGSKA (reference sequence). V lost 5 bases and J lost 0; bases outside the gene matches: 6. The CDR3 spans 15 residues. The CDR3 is CSAWTSPLAKNIQYF. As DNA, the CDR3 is TGCAGTGCTTGGACTAGCCCGTTAGCCAAAAACATTCAGTACTTC.

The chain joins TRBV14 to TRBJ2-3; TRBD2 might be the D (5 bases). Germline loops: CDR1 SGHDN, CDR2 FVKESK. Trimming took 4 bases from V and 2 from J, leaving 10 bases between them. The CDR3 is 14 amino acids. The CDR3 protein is CASSRRGITDTQYF. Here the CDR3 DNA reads TGTGCCAGCAGCCGTCGAGGGATCACAGATACGCAGTATTTT.

The DNA for the CDR3 is TGTGCCAGTAGTATGTCAAGCGGTCGGGAGACCCAGTACTTC. Amino acid sequence: CASSMSSGRETQYF. The chain links TRBV19 to TRBJ2-5; D is possibly TRBD2 (5 bases). The germline V gene encodes CDR1 LNHDA and CDR2 SQIVND (reference sequence). The CDR3 runs to 14 residues. V lost 3 bases and J 5 bases, leaving 13 bases between the germline ends.

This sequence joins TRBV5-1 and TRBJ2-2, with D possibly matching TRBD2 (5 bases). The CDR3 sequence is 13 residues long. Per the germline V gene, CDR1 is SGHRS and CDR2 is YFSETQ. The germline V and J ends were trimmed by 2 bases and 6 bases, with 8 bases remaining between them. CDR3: CASSFKEAGELFF. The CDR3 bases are TGCGCCAGCAGCTTCAAGGAGGCCGGGGAGCTGTTTTTT. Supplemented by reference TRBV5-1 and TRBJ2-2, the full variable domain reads KAGVTQTPRYLIKTRGQQVTLSCSPISGHRSVSWYQQTPGQGLQFLFEYFSETQRNKGNFPGRFSGRQFSNSRSEMNVSTLELGDSALYLCASSFKEAGELFFGEGSRLTVL.

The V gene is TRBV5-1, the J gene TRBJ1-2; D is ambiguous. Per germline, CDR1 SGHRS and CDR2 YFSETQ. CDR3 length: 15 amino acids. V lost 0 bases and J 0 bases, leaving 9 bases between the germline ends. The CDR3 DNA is TGCGCCAGCAGCTTGGAAACAGAAGCTAACTATGGCTACACCTTC. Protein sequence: CASSLETEANYGYTF.

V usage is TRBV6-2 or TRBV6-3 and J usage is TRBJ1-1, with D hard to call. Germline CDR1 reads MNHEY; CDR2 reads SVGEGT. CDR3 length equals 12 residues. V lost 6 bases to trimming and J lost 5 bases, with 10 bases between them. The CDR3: CASSYLETEAFF. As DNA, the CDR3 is TGTGCCAGCAGCTACCTTGAGACTGAAGCTTTCTTT.

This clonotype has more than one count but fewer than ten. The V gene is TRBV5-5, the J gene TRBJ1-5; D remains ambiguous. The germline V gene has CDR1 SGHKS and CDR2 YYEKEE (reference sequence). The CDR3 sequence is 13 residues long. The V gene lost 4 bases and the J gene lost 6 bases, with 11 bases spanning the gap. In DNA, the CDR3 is TGTGCCAGCAGCGTGGAAGGCGGTCAGCCCCAGCATTTT. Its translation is CASSVEGGQPQHF. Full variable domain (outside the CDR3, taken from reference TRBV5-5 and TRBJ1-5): DAGVTQSPTHLIKTRGQQVTLRCSPISGHKSVSWYQQVLGQGPQFIFQYYEKEERGRGNFPDRFSARQFPNYSSELNVNALLLGDSALYLCASSVEGGQPQHFGDGTRLSIL.

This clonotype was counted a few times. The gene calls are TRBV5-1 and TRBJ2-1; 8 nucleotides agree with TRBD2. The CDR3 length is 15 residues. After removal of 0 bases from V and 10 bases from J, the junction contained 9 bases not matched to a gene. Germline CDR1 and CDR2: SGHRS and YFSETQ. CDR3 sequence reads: CASSLGGGPSGEQFF. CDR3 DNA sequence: TGCGCCAGCAGCTTGGGGGGGGGCCCTAGCGGGGAGCAGTTCTTC.

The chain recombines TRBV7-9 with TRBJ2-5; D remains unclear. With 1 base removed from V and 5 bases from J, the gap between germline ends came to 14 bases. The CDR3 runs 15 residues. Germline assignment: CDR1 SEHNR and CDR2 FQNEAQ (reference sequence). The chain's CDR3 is CASSLEAGYAETQYF. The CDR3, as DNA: TGTGCCAGCAGCTTAGAGGCCGGCTATGCGGAGACCCAGTACTTC.

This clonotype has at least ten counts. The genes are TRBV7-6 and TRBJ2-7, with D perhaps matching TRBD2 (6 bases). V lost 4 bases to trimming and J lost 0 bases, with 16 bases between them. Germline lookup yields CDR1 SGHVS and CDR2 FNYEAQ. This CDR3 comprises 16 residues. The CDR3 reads CASSSTGTYSSYEQYV. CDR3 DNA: TGTGCCAGCAGCTCGACCGGGACTTACAGCTCCTACGAGCAGTACGTC.

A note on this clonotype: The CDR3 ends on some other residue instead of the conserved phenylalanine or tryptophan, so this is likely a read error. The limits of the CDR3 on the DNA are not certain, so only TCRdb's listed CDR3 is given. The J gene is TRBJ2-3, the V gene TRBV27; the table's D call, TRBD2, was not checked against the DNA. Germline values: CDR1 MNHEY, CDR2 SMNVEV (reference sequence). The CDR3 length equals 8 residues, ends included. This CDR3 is CASSLRGG.

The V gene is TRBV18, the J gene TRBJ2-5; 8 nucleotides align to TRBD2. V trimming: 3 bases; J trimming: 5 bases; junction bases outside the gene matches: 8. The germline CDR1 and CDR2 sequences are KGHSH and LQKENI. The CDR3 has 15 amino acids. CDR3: CASSPGRGGVETQYF. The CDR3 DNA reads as TGTGCCAGCTCACCCGGACGGGGGGGAGTCGAGACCCAGTACTTC.

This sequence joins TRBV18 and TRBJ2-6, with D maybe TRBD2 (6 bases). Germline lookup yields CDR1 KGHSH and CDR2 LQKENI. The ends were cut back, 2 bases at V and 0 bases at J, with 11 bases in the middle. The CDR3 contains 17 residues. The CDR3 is CASSPLEGNSGANVLTF. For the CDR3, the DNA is TGTGCCAGCTCACCATTGGAGGGTAACTCTGGGGCCAACGTCCTGACTTTC.

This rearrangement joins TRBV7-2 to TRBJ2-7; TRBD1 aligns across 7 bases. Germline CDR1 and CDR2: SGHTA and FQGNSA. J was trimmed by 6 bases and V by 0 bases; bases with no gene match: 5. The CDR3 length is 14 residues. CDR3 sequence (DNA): TGTGCCAGCAGCTTAGCACAGGGGAATCGCGAGCAGTACTTC. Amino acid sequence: CASSLAQGNREQYF.

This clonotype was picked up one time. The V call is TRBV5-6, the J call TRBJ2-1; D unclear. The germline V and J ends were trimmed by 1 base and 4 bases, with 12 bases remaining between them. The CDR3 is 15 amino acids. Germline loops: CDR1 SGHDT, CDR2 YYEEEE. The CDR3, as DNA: TGTGCCAGCAGCTTGTCAGAAGAGTATTACAATGAGCAGTTCTTC. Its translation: CASSLSEEYYNEQFF. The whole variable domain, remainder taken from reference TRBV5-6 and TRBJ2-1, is DAGVTQSPTHLIKTRGQQVTLRCSPKSGHDTVSWYQQALGQGPQFIFQYYEEEERQRGNFPDRFSGHQFPNYSSELNVNALLLGDSALYLCASSLSEEYYNEQFFGPGTRLTVL.

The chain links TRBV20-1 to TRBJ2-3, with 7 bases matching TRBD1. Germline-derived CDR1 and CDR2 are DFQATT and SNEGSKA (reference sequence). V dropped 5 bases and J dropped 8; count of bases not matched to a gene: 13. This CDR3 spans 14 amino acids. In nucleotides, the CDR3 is TGCAGTGCTCCAAGACAGGGTCCCGCAGGTACGCAGTATTTT. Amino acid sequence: CSAPRQGPAGTQYF.

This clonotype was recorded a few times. The CDR3 nucleotides read TGTGCCACTCCTCCGGGACTAGTCGGGGATGAGCAGTTCTTC. As protein: CATPPGLVGDEQFF. The chain has TRBV7-7 and TRBJ2-1, with 8 nucleotides matching TRBD2. Germline loops: CDR1 SSHAT, CDR2 FNYEAQ (reference sequence). This CDR3 is built from 14 residues. V shed 10 bases, J shed 8 bases, and the junction held 13 bases outside the gene matches.

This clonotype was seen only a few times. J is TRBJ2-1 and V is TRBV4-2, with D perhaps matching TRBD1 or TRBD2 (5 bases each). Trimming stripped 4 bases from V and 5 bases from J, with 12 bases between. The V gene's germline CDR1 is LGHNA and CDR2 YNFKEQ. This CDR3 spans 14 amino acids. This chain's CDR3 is CASSPRLGDNEQFF. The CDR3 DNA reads TGTGCCAGCAGCCCTCGCTTGGGGGACAATGAGCAGTTCTTC.